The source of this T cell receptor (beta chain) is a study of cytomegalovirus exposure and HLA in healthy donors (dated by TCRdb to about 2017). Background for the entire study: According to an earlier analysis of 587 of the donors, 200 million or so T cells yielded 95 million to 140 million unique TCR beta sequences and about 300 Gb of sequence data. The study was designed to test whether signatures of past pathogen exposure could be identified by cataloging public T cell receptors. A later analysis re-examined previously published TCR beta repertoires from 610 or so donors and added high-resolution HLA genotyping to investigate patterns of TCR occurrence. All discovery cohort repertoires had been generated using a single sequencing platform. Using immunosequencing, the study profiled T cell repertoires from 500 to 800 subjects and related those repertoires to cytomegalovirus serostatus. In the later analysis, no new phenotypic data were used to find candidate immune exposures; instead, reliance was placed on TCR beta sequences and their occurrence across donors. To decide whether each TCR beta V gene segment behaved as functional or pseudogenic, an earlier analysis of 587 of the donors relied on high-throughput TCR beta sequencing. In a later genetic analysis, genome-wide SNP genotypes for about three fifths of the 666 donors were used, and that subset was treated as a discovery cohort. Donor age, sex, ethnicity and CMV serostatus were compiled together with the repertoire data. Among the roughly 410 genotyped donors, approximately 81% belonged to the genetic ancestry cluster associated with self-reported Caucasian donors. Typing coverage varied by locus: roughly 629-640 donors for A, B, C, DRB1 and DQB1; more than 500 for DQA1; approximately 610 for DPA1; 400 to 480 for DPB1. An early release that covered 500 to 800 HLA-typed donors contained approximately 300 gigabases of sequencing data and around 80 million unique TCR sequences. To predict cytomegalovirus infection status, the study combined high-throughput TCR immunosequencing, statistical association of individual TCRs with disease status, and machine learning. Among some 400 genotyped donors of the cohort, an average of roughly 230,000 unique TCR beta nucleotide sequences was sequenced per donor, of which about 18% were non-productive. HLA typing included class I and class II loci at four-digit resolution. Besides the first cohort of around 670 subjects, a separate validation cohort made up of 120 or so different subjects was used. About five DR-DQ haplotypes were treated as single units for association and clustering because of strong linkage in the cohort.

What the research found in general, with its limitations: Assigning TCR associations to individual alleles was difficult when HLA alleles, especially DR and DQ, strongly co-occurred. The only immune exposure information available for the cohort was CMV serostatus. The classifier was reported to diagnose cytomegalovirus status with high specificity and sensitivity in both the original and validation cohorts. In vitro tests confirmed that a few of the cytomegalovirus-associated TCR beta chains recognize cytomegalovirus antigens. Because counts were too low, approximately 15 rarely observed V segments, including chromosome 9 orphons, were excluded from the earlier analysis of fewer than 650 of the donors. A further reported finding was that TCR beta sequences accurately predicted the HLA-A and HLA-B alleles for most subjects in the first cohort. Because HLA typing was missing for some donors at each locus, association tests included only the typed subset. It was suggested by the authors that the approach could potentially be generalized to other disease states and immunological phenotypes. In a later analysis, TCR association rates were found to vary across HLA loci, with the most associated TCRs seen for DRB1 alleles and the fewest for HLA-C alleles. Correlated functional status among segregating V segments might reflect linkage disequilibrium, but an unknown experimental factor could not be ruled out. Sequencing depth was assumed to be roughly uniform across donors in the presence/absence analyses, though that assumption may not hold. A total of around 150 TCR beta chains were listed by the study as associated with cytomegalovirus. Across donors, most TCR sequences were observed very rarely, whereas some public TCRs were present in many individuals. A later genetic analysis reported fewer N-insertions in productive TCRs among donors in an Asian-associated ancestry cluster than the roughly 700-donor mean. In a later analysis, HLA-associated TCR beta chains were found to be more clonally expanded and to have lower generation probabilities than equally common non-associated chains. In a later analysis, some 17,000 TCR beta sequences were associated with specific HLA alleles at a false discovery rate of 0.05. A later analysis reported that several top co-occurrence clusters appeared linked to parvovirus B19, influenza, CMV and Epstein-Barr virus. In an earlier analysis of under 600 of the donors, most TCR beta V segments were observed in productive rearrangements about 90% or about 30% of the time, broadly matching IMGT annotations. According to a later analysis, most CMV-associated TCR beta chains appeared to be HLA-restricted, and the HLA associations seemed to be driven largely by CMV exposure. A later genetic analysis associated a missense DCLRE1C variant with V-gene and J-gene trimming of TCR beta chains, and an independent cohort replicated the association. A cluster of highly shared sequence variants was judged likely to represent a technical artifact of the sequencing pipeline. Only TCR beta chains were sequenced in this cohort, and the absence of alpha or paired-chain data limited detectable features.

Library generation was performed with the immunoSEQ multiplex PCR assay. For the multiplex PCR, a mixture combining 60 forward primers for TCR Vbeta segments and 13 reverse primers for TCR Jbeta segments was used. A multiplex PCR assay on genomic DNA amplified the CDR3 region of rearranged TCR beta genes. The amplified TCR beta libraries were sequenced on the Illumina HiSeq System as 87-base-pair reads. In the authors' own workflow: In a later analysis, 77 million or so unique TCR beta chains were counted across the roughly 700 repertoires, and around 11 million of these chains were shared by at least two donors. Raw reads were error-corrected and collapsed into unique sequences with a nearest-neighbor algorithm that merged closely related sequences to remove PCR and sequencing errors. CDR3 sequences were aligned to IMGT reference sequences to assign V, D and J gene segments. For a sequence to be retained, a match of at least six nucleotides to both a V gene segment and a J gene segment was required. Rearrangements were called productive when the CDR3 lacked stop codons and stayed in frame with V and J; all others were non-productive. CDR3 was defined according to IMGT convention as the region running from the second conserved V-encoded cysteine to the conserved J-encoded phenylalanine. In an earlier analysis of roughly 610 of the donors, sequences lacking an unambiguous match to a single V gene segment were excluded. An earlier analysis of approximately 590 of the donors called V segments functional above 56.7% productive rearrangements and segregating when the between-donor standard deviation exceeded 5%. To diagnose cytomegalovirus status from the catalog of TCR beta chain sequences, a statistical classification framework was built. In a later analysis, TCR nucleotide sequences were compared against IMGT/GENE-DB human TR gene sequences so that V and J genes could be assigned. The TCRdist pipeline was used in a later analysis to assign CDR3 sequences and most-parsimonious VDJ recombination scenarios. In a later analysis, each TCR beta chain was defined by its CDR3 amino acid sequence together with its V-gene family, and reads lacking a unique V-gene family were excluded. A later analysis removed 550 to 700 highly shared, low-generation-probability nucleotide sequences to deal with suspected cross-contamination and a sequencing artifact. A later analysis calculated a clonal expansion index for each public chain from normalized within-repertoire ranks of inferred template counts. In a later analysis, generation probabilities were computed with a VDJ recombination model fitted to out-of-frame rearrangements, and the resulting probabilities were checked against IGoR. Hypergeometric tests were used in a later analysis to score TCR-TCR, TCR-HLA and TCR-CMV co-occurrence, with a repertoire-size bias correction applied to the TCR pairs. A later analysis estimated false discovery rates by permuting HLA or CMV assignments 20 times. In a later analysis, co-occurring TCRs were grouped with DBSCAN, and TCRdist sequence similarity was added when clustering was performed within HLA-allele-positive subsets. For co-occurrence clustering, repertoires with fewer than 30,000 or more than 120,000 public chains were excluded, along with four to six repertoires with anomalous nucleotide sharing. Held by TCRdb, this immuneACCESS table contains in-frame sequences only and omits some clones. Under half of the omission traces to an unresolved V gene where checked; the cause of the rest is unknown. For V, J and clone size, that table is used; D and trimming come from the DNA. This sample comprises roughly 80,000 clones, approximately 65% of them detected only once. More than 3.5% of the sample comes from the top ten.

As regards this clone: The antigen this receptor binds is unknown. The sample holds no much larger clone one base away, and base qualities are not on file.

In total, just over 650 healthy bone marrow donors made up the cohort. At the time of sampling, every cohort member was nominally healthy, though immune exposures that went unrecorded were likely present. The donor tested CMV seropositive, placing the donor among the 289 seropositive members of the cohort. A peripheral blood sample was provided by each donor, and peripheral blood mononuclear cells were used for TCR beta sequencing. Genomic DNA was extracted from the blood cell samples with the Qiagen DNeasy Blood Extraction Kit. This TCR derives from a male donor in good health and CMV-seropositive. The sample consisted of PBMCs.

In nucleotides, the sequence is TGCACCAGCAGCCAAGAGGGGCTAAGAGGCGGGAGGTTAGTCTACGAGCAGTACTTC. Its amino acids are CTSSQEGLRGGRLVYEQYF. This chain joins TRBV1 to TRBJ2-7; the table names TRBD2, a call not compared with the DNA. TRBV1 is a pseudogene. Reading from cysteine to phenylalanine, the CDR3 counts 19 amino acids. Here the CDR3 DNA is all that survives: 57 bases in frame from base 1.